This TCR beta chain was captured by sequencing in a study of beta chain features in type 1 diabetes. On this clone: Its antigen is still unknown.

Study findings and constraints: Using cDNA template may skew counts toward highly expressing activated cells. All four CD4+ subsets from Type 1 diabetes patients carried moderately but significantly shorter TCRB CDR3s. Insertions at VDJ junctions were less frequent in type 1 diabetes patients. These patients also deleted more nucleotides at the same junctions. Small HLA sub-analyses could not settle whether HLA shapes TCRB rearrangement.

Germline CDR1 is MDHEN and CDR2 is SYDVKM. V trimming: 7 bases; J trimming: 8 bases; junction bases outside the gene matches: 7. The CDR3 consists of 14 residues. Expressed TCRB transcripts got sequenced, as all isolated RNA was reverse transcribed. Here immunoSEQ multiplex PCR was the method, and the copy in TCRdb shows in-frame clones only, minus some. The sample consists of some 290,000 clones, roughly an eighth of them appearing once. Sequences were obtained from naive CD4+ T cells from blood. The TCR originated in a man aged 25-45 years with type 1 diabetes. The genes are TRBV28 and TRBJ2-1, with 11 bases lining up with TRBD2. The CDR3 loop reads CASTLAGGPYEQFF. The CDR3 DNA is TGTGCCAGCACCTTAGCGGGAGGGCCATATGAGCAGTTCTTC.